A single sample gave rise to the 4 T cell receptor beta chains below, sequenced in a study of T cells after posttransplantation cyclophosphamide. Assay used: immunoSEQ multiplex PCR; TCRdb lists only in-frame clones, some missing. Of fewer than 20,000 clones in the sample, around 95% were seen once. The naive gate required viable CD3+CD4+ or CD3+CD8+ cells with CCR7+CD45RA+CD45RO-CD95-CD27+CD28+ phenotype. The specimen sequenced was naive CD4+ T cells sorted from blood. The receptors here all came from a woman aged 45-65 years in good health and a related stem cell transplant donor.

This clone was counted a single time. The chain joins TRBV6-5 to TRBJ2-5; a weak D match, TRBD2 (6 bases). The CDR3 totals 15 residues. Germline CDR1 reads MNHEY; CDR2 reads SVGAGI. With 2 bases removed from V and 4 bases from J, the gap between germline ends came to 14 bases. DNA of the CDR3: TGTGCCAGCAGTTACACCCGGGAGAGACGAGAGACCCAGTACTTC. Protein: CASSYTRERRETQYF.

The CDR3 nucleotides are TGTGCCAGCAGTACGGGACTCTTCTCCTACGAGCAGTACTTC. Translation gives CASSTGLFSYEQYF. The chain recombines TRBV11-1 with TRBJ2-7; perhaps TRBD2 as D (6 bases). The CDR3 has 14 amino acids. Trimming removed 6 bases from V and 0 bases from J, with 12 bases in between. The germline gives CDR1 SGHAT, CDR2 FQDESV (reference sequence).

This clone was seen more than once but under ten times. The chain has TRBV5-4 and TRBJ1-1, with D perhaps matching TRBD1 (5 bases). The germline V gene encodes CDR1 SGHNT and CDR2 YYREEE (reference sequence). The CDR3 is 16 residues long. Between the trimmed V and J ends, which lost 2 bases and 1 base, there was a span of 15 bases. The CDR3 here is CASSLSSQGPNTEAFF. The CDR3, as DNA: TGTGCCAGCAGCTTAAGTTCTCAGGGTCCGAACACTGAAGCTTTCTTT.

This rearrangement joins TRBV9 to TRBJ2-3, with TRBD2 as a possible D gene (6 bases). The V and J ends lost 2 bases and 1 base respectively, with 14 bases between them. From germline, CDR1 is SGDLS and CDR2 YYNGEE. The CDR3 has 16 residues. The CDR3 DNA follows: TGTGCCAGCAGCGTCGCCTTAGCGGAAGGCACAGATACGCAGTATTTT. This translates into CASSVALAEGTDTQYF. Full variable domain (remainder filled in from reference TRBV9 and TRBJ2-3): DSGVTQTPKHLITATGQRVTLRCSPRSGDLSVYWYQQSLDQGLQFLIQYYNGEERAKGNILERFSAQQFPDLHSELNLSSLELGDSALYFCASSVALAEGTDTQYFGPGTRLTVL.